This entry is about one T cell receptor (beta chain). The target antigen is unknown. The sample is drawn from a study of T cell responses to AZD1222 COVID-19 vaccine. General observations from the study: Baseline seropositivity occurred in only 5 or 6 AZD1222 recipients. Repertoire sampling was restricted to post-peak T cell response timepoints. Unmutated regions of variants are reportedly targeted by nearly half of spike-specific TCRs. Clonal diversity was possibly underestimated, and white British individuals and females predominated among donors.

From germline, CDR1 is LNHNV and CDR2 YYDKDF (reference sequence). CDR3 size: 13 residues. Trimming took 8 bases from V and 2 from J; bases not matched to a gene: 3. Assay used: immunoSEQ multiplex PCR; TCRdb lists only in-frame clones, some missing. The sample has around 76,000 clones, 84% seen once. The chain uses TRBV15 and TRBJ1-3; 7 bases agree with TRBD1. The clonotype originates from an adult in good health. This sample comprised peripheral blood, obtained on day 0 of AZD1222 vaccination. CDR3 sequence: CATRQGAGNTIYF. DNA for the CDR3: TGTGCCACCCGACAGGGAGCTGGAAACACCATATATTTT.